This TCR beta chain derives from a study of OX40 agonist ivuxolimab in advanced cancers. Turning to the study itself: The drug used for patients, ivuxolimab, was an agonistic anti-OX40 (CD134) antibody.

Assay used: immunoSEQ multiplex PCR; TCRdb lists only in-frame clones, some missing. This sample has about 21,000 clones, with approximately 83% found just once. The cohort excluded patients with autoimmune disease history or systemic immunosuppression. The CDR3 has 15 residues. The germline V and J ends were trimmed by 2 bases and 0 bases, with 9 bases remaining between them. CDR1 and CDR2 (germline): SGHTA, FQGTGA. V is TRBV7-3 and J is TRBJ2-3; no definite D call. This clonotype was sampled from an adult with an advanced solid tumor such as melanoma, head and neck, liver or kidney cancer. The sample was CD4+ or CD8+ T cells sorted from blood, taken in a trial of the OX40 agonist ivuxolimab. Here the CDR3 reads CASSLWATSTDTQYF. The CDR3 nucleotides are TGTGCCAGCAGCTTATGGGCAACTAGCACAGATACGCAGTATTTT. The variable domain in full, with the rest retrieved from reference TRBV7-3 and TRBJ2-3, is GAGVSQTPSNKVTEKGKYVELRCDPISGHTALYWYRQSLGQGPEFLIYFQGTGAADDSGLPNDRFFAVRPEGSVSTLKIQRTERGDSAVYLCASSLWATSTDTQYFGPGTRLTVL.